The present TCR beta chain was sequenced within a study of T cell repertoires in cytomegalovirus infection. Overall study context: Selection of CMV epitopes for the study included recently identified HLA-C-restricted and well-studied HLA-B-restricted ones. Both CMV infection and a matching HLA type were indicated by public TCR beta signatures. Findings and limits, study-wide: Accumulated public TCR beta family frequency recognized individuals carrying CMV together with the relevant HLA. HLA-C-restricted CMV-specific TCR beta clonotypes prevailed in the ex vivo response.

V shed 5 bases and J 5 bases; nucleotides not matched to a gene: 8. The CDR3 has 14 amino acids. CDR1 and CDR2 (germline): MNHEY, SVGEGT. A word on this clonotype: Its antigen is undetermined.

TCRdb recomputed calls from the reads with MiXCR, one row per CDR3 protein. The data hold under 850,000 distinct CDR3 sequences, with 30% to 35% observed a single time. The sample was cultured PBMCs, taken from culture after CMV antigen stimulation. The TCR was taken from a human donor in good health (CMV status not recorded). Some clones in this sample may be carry-over from other donors' samples. V and J are TRBV6-2 or TRBV6-3 and TRBJ2-7; 8 positions match TRBD2. CDR3 protein: CASSGTRRADEQYF. The CDR3 DNA is TGTGCCAGCAGTGGGACTAGACGGGCCGACGAGCAGTACTTC.